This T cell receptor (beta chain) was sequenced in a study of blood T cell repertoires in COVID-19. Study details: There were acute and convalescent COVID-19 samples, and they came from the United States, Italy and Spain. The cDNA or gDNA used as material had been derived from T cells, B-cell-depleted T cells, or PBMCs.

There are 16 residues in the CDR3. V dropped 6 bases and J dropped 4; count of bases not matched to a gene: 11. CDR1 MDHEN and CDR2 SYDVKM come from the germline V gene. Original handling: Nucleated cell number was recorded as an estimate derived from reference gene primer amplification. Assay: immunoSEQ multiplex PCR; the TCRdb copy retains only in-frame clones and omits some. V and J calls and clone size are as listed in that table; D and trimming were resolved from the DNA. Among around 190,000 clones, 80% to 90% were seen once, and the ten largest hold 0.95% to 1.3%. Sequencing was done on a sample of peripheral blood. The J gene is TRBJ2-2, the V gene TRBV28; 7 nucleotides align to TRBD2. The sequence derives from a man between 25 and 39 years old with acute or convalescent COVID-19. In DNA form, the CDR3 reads TGTGCCAGCAGCGTCCCGGGACTATGGTCCACCGGGGAGCTGTTTTTT. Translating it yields CASSVPGLWSTGELFF.